A selection of T cell receptor beta chains follows, all from one sample in a study of graft-versus-host responses after intestinal transplantation. These receptors are not linked to any known antigen. Assay: immunoSEQ multiplex PCR; the TCRdb copy retains only in-frame clones and omits some. The repertoire holds over 100,000 clones, with approximately 93% as singletons. The source material was unstimulated CD8+ T cells sorted from spleen or lymph node cells, sampled before transplant. Receptor source: a human donor who was the organ donor for an intestinal transplant. The CDR3 runs from the conserved cysteine through the conserved F or W.

V gene | CDR3 protein
TRBV14 | CASSHWGDGDTQYF
TRBV5-4 | CASSFEEARVYTNYGYTF
TRBV27 | CASSATGSPYEQYF
TRBV11-2 | CASSGTSGSRETQYF
TRBV11-1 | CASRPTDGDYEQYF
TRBV9 | CASSEGAGAVQETQYF
TRBV21-1 | CASTKGYEQYF
TRBV7-9 | CASSGITYYEQYF
TRBV7-8 | CASRPDTNTEAFF
TRBV4-3 | CASSQGQGRDTEAFF
TRBV12-5 | CASGLPPGQGATGELFF
TRBV6-1 | CASSYREGGQPQHF
TRBV7-6 | CASSLYEAGGDEQFF
TRBV6-5 | CASSYRGRNEQFF
TRBV28 | CASSPFSYSNQPQHF
TRBV7-9 | CASSLAWTSADEQYF
TRBV29-1 | CSVGDYYSYEQYF
TRBV11-2 | CASSLVGPKETQYF
TRBV7-2 | CASSFLPTGGAEGYTF
TRBV4-1 | CASSLEADGNYGYTF
TRBV19 | CASSLSWGSRDYEQYF
TRBV7-6 | CASSLGAGGITDTQYF
TRBV19 | CASSAEAGYEQYF
TRBV27 | CASSLAVGQPQHF
TRBV7-9 | CASQAPGNYGYTF
TRBV10-2 | CASSDTAGGLEGPSYEQYF
TRBV7-2 | CASSLEQGLLETQYF
TRBV27 | CASKGAVFYEQYF
TRBV7-3 | CASSLVASGTGGELFF
TRBV10-3 | CAIRPGQGETQYF
TRBV19 | CASSIGAGKLYEQYF
TRBV29-1 | CSAECGWGFTEAFF
TRBV30 | CAWSVFRPPVGSGPGPSYEQYF
TRBV16 | CASSPAGTSGTSTDTQYF
TRBV6-4 | CASSDWARGFNEQFF
TRBV5-5 | CASRWDRSYEQYF
TRBV4-1 | CASSQVLANEQFF
TRBV19 | CASEASAIDTQYF
TRBV5-1 | CASSLSETQYF
TRBV4-2 | CASSQETGSLYEQYF
TRBV21-1 | CASSKGTGGGSQPQHF
TRBV10-3 | CAAGLDRTYEQYF